This T cell receptor beta chain was documented in a study of blood T cell repertoires in COVID-19. In the study overall: Donors in the United States, Italy and Spain gave samples during acute or convalescent COVID-19. PBMCs, B-cell-depleted T cells, or T cells provided the cDNA or gDNA that made up the material.

V lost 5 bases, J lost 1 base, and 5 bases stayed unmatched. The germline V gene has CDR1 LNHNV and CDR2 YYDKDF (reference sequence). The CDR3 is 14 residues long. As originally analysed: Using reference gene primer amplification, nucleated cell counts were estimated. Profiled with immunoSEQ multiplex PCR; TCRdb holds only in-frame clones, not every one. V and J calls and clone size are as listed in that table; D and trimming were resolved from the DNA. The table includes under 350,000 clones, around 90% detected once. The source of this sequence is a man in his sixties or seventies with acute or convalescent COVID-19. Sequences were obtained from peripheral blood. V is TRBV15 and J is TRBJ2-7, with 7 bases that match TRBD1. The chain's CDR3 is CATSPRTGSYEQYF. CDR3 sequence (DNA): TGTGCCACCAGCCCCAGGACAGGATCCTACGAGCAGTACTTC. The variable domain in full, with the rest retrieved from reference TRBV15 and TRBJ2-7, is DAMVIQNPRYQVTQFGKPVTLSCSQTLNHNVMYWYQQKSSQAPKLLFHYYDKDFNNEADTPDNFQSRRPNTSFCFLDIRSPGLGDTAMYLCATSPRTGSYEQYFGPGTRLTVT.